This TCR beta chain was sequenced in a study of blood T cell repertoires in COVID-19. Sequencing was performed with immunoSEQ multiplex PCR; in TCRdb, only in-frame clones are kept and a portion is missing. The sample holds around 240,000 clones, approximately 85% seen once. Per the germline V gene, CDR1 is SNHLY and CDR2 is FYNNEI. V was pared by 3 bases and J by 6 bases, with 7 bases of the junction left unmatched. The CDR3 has 15 residues. Sample: PBMCs or T cells enriched from blood (not recorded which). The V gene is TRBV2, the J gene TRBJ1-5; 8 positions match TRBD1. This clonotype was sampled from a woman aged 45-65 years who had recovered from COVID-19. The CDR3 coding sequence is TGTGCCAGCAGTGATGTACAGGGGGAGGGTCAGCCCCAGCATTTT. Amino acids: CASSDVQGEGQPQHF. Together with reference TRBV2 and TRBJ1-5, the CDR3 gives the full variable domain: EPEVTQTPSHQVTQMGQEVILRCVPISNHLYFYWYRQILGQKVEFLVSFYNNEISEKSEIFDDQFSVERPDGSNFTLKIRSTKLEDSAMYFCASSDVQGEGQPQHFGDGTRLSIL.